This T cell receptor (beta chain) was profiled in a study of technical replicates of blood from a few donors. Profiling relied on immunoSEQ multiplex PCR, and the TCRdb table lists in-frame clones only, not all of them. This repertoire shows under 100,000 clones, 65% to 90% found once; its top ten account for about 5%. The specimen sequenced was PBMCs. The TCR originated in a human donor in good health. Some clones in this sample may be carry-over from other donors' samples.

CDR3 sequence (DNA): TGTGCCAGCAGCTTACGACATACAGGGACAGGGAATGGCTACACCTTC. This gives the protein CASSLRHTGTGNGYTF. The chain uses TRBV7-8 and TRBJ1-2, with 9 bases aligning to TRBD1. Trimming took 2 bases from V and 6 from J; bases not matched to a gene: 10. This CDR3 is 16 amino acids long. The germline V gene encodes CDR1 SGHVS and CDR2 FQNEAQ.